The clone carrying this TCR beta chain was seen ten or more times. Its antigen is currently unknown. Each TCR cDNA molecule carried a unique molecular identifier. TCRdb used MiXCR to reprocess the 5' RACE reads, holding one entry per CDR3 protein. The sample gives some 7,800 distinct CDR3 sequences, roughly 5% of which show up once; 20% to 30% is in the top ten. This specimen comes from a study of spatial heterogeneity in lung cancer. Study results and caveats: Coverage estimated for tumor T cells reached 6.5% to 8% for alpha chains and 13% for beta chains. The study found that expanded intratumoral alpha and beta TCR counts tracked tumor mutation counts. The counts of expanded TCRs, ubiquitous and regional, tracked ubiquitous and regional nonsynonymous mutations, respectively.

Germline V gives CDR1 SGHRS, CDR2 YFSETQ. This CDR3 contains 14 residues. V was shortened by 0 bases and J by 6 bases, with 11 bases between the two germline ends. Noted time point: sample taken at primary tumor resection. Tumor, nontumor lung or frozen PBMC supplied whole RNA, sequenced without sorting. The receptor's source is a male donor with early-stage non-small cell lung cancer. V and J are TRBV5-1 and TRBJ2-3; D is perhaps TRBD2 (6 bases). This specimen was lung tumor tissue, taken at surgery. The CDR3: CASSLANGGDTQYF. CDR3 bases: TGCGCCAGCAGCTTGGCCAATGGGGGGGATACGCAGTATTTT.